This T cell receptor beta chain originates from a study of CD8+ T cells in alopecia areata. Study-level points and caveats: In lesional scalp, particularly from alopecia totalis/universalis, clonality was higher than in normal scalp. TCR sharing was clearer in mice than between patients, perhaps partly owing to patient HLA diversity.

Details on this clone: Its antigen is undetermined.

Following RNA extraction, reverse transcription yielded cDNA that acted as the sequencing template. Sequenced by immunoSEQ multiplex PCR; TCRdb stores in-frame clones only, minus some. This sample carries 110,000 or so clones, 35% to 40% of them seen once, and the ten largest clones take 2.5% to 3.5%. This CDR3 is 13 amino acids long. Between the trimmed V and J ends, which lost 3 bases and 3 bases, there was a span of 9 bases. The germline CDR1 and CDR2 sequences are SGHDT and YYEEEE. Punch biopsies of lesional scalp, plus peripheral blood, were taken from alopecia areata patients. The source material was CD4+ T cells sorted from blood. This chain links TRBV5-6 with TRBJ1-2, with unresolved D. This sequence was found in a human donor with alopecia areata. The CDR3 DNA sequence: TGTGCCAGCAGCTGGGCAAGCTACTATGGCTACACCTTC. Translating it yields CASSWASYYGYTF.